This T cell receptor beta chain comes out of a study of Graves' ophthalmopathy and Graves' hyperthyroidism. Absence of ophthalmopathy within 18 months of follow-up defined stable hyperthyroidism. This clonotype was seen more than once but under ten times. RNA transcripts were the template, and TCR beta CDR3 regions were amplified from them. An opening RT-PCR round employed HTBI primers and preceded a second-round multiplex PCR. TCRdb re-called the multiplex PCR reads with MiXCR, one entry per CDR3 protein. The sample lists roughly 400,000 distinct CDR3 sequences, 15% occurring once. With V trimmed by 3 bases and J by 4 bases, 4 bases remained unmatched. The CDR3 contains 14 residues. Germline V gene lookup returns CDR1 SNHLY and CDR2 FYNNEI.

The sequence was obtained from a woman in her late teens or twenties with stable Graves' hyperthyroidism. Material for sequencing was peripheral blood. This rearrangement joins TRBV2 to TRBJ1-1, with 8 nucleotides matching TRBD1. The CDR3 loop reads CASSEGRGPTEAFF. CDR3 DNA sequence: TGTGCCAGCAGTGAGGGCAGGGGGCCCACTGAAGCTTTCTTT.